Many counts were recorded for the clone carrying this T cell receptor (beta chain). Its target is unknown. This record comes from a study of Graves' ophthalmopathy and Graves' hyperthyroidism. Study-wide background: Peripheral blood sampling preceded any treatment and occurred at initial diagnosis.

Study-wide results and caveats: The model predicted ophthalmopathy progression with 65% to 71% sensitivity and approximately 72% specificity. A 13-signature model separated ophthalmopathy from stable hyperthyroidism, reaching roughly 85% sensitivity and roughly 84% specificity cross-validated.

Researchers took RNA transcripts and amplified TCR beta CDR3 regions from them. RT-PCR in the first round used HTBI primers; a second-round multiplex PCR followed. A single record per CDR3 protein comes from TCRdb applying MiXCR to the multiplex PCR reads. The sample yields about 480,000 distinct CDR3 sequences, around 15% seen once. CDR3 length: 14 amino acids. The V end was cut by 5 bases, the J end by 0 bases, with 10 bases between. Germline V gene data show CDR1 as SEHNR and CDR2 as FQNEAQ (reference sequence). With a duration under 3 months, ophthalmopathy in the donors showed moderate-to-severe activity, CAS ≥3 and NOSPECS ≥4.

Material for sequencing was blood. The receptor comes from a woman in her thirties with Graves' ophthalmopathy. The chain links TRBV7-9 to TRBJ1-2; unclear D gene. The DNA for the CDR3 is TGTGCCAGCAGCCGAATGGTTGCTAACTATGGCTACACCTTC. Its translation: CASSRMVANYGYTF.